This T cell receptor (beta chain) was captured in a study of CD8+ T cells in alopecia areata. Documented treatment: oral pan-JAK inhibitor, 5-10 mg twice daily. Following RNA extraction, reverse transcription yielded cDNA that acted as the sequencing template. Measured with immunoSEQ multiplex PCR; TCRdb has only the in-frame clones, and not every one. Of 150,000 to 200,000 clones in the sample, under 70% were seen once. The source material was CD4+ T cells sorted from blood, sampled at week 4, from a patient treated with tofacitinib. This receptor was taken from a human donor with alopecia areata.

CDR3 sequence reads: CASSERADTAALHF. The CDR3 DNA reads TGTGCCAGCAGTGAAAGGGCAGACACCGCGGCCCTCCACTTT. The chain carries TRBV6-1 and TRBJ1-6, with D unclear. V was shortened by 2 bases and J by 14 bases, with 16 bases between the two germline ends. Germline CDR1 and CDR2: MNHNS and SASEGT. The CDR3 length is 14 residues.